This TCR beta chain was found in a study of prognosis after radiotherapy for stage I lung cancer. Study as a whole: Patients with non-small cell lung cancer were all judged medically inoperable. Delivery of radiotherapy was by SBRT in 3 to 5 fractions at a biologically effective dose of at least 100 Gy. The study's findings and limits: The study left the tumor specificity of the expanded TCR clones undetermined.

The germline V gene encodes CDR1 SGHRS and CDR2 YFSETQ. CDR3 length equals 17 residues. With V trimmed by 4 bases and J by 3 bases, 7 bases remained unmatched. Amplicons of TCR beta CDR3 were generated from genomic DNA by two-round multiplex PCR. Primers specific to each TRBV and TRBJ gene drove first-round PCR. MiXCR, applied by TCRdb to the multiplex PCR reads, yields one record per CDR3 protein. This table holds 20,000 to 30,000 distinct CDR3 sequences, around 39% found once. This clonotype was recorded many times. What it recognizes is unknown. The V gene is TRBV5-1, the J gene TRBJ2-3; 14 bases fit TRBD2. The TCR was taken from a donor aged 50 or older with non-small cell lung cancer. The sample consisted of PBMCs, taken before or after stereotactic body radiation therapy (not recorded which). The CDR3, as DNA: TGCGCCAGCAGCCGGGGGGGACTAGCGGGAGTAACAGATACGCAGTATTTT. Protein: CASSRGGLAGVTDTQYF.